This TCR beta chain was retrieved from a study of T cells after yellow fever vaccination. For the study at large: Any fraction with a low cell number was prepared using SMART-Seq v4 Ultra Low Input. The study, taken as a whole, reports: Faster peaking, at day 5 versus 15, marked a secondary response that was weaker.

This clonotype has at least ten counts. Its antigen is undetermined. CDR1 is SGDLS, CDR2 YYNGEE, per germline. The CDR3 totals 16 residues. The germline V and J ends were trimmed by 2 bases and 5 bases, with 16 bases remaining between them. As TCR cDNA was made by 5'RACE template switching, a universal primer site and UMIs were added. TCRdb analysed the 5' RACE reads with MiXCR anew, one entry per CDR3 protein. The sample has 70,000 to 80,000 distinct CDR3 sequences; around 7% are singletons. The sequence was collected from a man aged 18 to 30 who received the YFV17D yellow fever vaccine. The chain is built from TRBV9 and TRBJ2-2; D perhaps matches TRBD1 (6 bases). The sample in question was CD8+ T cells sorted from PBMCs, obtained approximately 11 days after the first yellow fever vaccination. The CDR3 DNA sequence: TGTGCCAGCAGCGTCGAACAGGGAACTTGGACCGGGGAGCTGTTTTTT. Amino acid sequence: CASSVEQGTWTGELFF.